These 21 T cell receptor beta chains were sequenced from one sample in a study of cytomegalovirus exposure and HLA in healthy donors. Use of 60 Vbeta and 13 Jbeta primers characterized the PCR. The assay was immunoSEQ multiplex PCR, and TCRdb's table has in-frame clones only and misses some. In all, the sample yields about 48,000 clones. Input material: PBMCs. All receptors derive from a male donor in good health and CMV-seropositive.

CDR3 bases: TGTGCCAGCAGCGTAGGAGAGGGTTTTTCCTACGAGCAGTACTTC. Its translation: CASSVGEGFSYEQYF. This chain links TRBV9 with TRBJ2-7; tentative D call: TRBD2 (5 bases). V lost 0 bases to trimming and J lost 1 base, with 11 bases between them. The CDR3 covers 15 residues. CDR1 is SGDLS, CDR2 YYNGEE, per germline.

This chain uses TRBV4-1 with TRBJ2-7; the match to TRBD1 covers 9 bases. Per the germline V gene, CDR1 is MGHRA and CDR2 is YSYEKL. V lost 3 bases to trimming and J lost 3 bases; unmatched junction nucleotides: 3. The CDR3 loop spans 14 amino acids. The CDR3 here is CASSQGQGVYEQYF. Here the CDR3 DNA reads TGCGCCAGCAGCCAGGGACAGGGAGTCTACGAGCAGTACTTC.

CDR3 bases: TGCGCCAGCAGCCAGGGGAGCACTGAAGCTTTCTTT. It yields the protein CASSQGSTEAFF. The rearrangement links TRBV4-3 to TRBJ1-1; D gene unclear. CDR1 LGHNA and CDR2 YSLEER come from the germline V gene. V shed 3 bases and J shed 4 bases, with 6 bases lying between them. The CDR3 loop spans 12 amino acids.

The chain couples TRBV7-9 to TRBJ1-2; D unresolved. The V end lost 1 base, the J end lost 6 bases, and 15 bases lay between the germline ends. CDR3 size: 15 residues. Germline V gene lookup returns CDR1 SEHNR and CDR2 FQNEAQ (reference sequence). For the CDR3, the DNA is TGTGCCAGCAGCTTAGATGGTTGGGCCTTCGATGGCTACACCTTC. Its protein is CASSLDGWAFDGYTF.

The V and J genes are TRBV7-7 and TRBJ2-5, with 8 bases identical to TRBD1. Near its end, the DNA agrees better with TRBJ2-7, so the J call may be wrong. The germline V gene has CDR1 SSHAT and CDR2 FNYEAQ (reference sequence). CDR3 length equals 15 residues. In DNA, the CDR3 is TGTGCCAGCAGCCTCACCGCAGGGGGCTCAGACGAGCAGTACTTC. This gives the protein CASSLTAGGSDEQYF.

The V gene is TRBV5-6, the J gene TRBJ1-2; D remains ambiguous. The V end lost 4 bases, the J end lost 12 bases, and 16 bases lay between the germline ends. There are 12 residues in the CDR3. Germline CDR1 is SGHDT and CDR2 is YYEEEE. The chain's CDR3 is CASSLTLYGDTF. In DNA form, the CDR3 reads TGTGCCAGCAGCCTGACCCTTTACGGAGACACCTTC.

The V call is TRBV12-2, the J call TRBJ1-2; the listed D gene, TRBD1, was not tested against the DNA. TRBV12-2 is a pseudogene locus. The CDR3 is made up of 17 amino acids. This CDR3 is CASRLGAQGARNYGYTF. CDR3 nucleotide sequence: TGTGCAAGTCGCTTAGGCGCTCAGGGGGCGCGAAACTATGGCTACACCTTC.

The chain couples TRBV30 to TRBJ1-3; D gene unclear. The CDR3 covers 12 residues. The germline V gene encodes CDR1 GTSNPN and CDR2 SVGIG (reference sequence). The V and J ends lost 4 bases and 0 bases respectively, with 4 bases between them. DNA for the CDR3: TGTGCCTGGACAGGCTCTGGAAACACCATATATTTT. Encoded protein: CAWTGSGNTIYF.

The chain joins TRBV5-6 to TRBJ2-2; 9 bases align to TRBD1. The ends lost 0 bases at V and 5 bases at J; junction bases unmatched: 8. This CDR3 contains 17 residues. The germline V gene has CDR1 SGHDT and CDR2 YYEEEE. DNA for the CDR3: TGTGCCAGCAGCTTGGCCATCGGGACAGGGAGGACCGGGGAGCTGTTTTTT. It encodes CASSLAIGTGRTGELFF. The full variable domain, rest sourced from reference TRBV5-6 and TRBJ2-2, is DAGVTQSPTHLIKTRGQQVTLRCSPKSGHDTVSWYQQALGQGPQFIFQYYEEEERQRGNFPDRFSGHQFPNYSSELNVNALLLGDSALYLCASSLAIGTGRTGELFFGEGSRLTVL.

This chain connects TRBV7-9 to TRBJ2-5; D uncertain. The DNA matches TRBJ2-7 better at its end, which makes the J call doubtful. The CDR3 length is 13 residues. Germline CDR1 is SEHNR and CDR2 is FQNEAQ (reference sequence). The CDR3 spells CASSSSVTYEQYF. Written as DNA, the CDR3 is TGTGCCAGCAGCTCATCTGTAACCTACGAGCAGTACTTC.

V usage is TRBV5-1 and J usage is TRBJ1-3; D is undetermined. Trimming left V 0 bases short and J 0 bases short, with 10 bases between. The CDR3 spans 16 residues. Germline values: CDR1 SGHRS, CDR2 YFSETQ. CDR3 sequence: CASSLAGLLSGNTIYF. The CDR3 DNA reads as TGCGCCAGCAGCTTGGCCGGACTACTCTCTGGAAACACCATATATTTT.

Note on this clone: This sample also contains other DNA sequences that code for the same CDR3. V is TRBV5-1 and J is TRBJ2-5; D is uncertain. Germline CDR1 and CDR2: SGHRS and YFSETQ. Deletions cut 0 bases from V and 5 bases from J, with 5 bases between. This CDR3 has 12 amino acids. The CDR3, as DNA: TGCGCCAGCAGCTTGGCCTTGGAGACCCAGTACTTC. It specifies CASSLALETQYF.

Turning to this clone: Other DNA sequences in this sample translate to the same CDR3. V and J are TRBV11-2 and TRBJ2-7; TRBD2 matches at 9 bases. Unmatched junction bases numbered 7, after V lost 5 bases and J lost 5 bases. The CDR3 consists of 14 residues. Germline V gives CDR1 SGHAT, CDR2 FQNNGV. The CDR3 DNA follows: TGTGCCAGCAGCGCGGGGCTAGCGGGGAACGAGCAGTACTTC. It yields the protein CASSAGLAGNEQYF. The entire variable domain, with the rest obtained from reference TRBV11-2 and TRBJ2-7, is as follows: EAGVAQSPRYKIIEKRQSVAFWCNPISGHATLYWYQQILGQGPKLLIQFQNNGVVDDSQLPKDRFSAERLKGVDSTLKIQPAKLEDSAVYLCASSAGLAGNEQYFGPGTRLTVT.

The chain joins TRBV19 to TRBJ2-3; the D is unclear. V was shortened by 6 bases and J by 2 bases, with 9 bases between the two germline ends. The CDR3 is made up of 13 amino acids. Germline lookup yields CDR1 LNHDA and CDR2 SQIVND (reference sequence). The CDR3 sequence: CASSRLLTDTQYF. In nucleotides, the CDR3 is TGTGCCAGTAGCAGACTCCTCACAGATACGCAGTATTTT.

The V and J genes are TRBV30 and TRBJ1-6; D not resolved. Germline V gene data show CDR1 as GTSNPN and CDR2 as SVGIG (reference sequence). CDR3 length equals 13 residues. V lost 5 bases and J 6 bases, leaving 11 bases between the germline ends. CDR3 nucleotides: TGTGCCTGGGCCTGGGAGGTTAATTCACCCCTCCACTTT. Encoded protein: CAWAWEVNSPLHF. Using reference TRBV30 and TRBJ1-6 for the parts outside the CDR3, the full variable domain is SQTIHQWPATLVQPVGSPLSLECTVEGTSNPNLYWYRQAAGRGLQLLFYSVGIGQISSEVPQNLSASRPQDRQFILSSKKLLLSDSGFYLCAWAWEVNSPLHFGNGTRLTVT.

J is TRBJ2-2 and V is TRBV27; D unclear. The V end was cut by 5 bases, the J end by 3 bases, with 4 bases between. The CDR3 runs to 12 residues. The germline V gene encodes CDR1 MNHEY and CDR2 SMNVEV (reference sequence). The CDR3 DNA reads TGTGCCAGCAGTCCCTACACCGGGGAGCTGTTTTTT. Translating it yields CASSPYTGELFF.

CDR3 DNA sequence: TGTGCCAGCTCACCGTCAGGGGAGGGAAACACCATATATTTT. It yields the protein CASSPSGEGNTIYF. The chain has TRBV18 and TRBJ1-3; tentative D call: TRBD1 (6 bases). Germline V gives CDR1 KGHSH, CDR2 LQKENI. Trimming left V 3 bases short and J 4 bases short, with 10 bases between. The CDR3 loop spans 14 amino acids.

This rearrangement joins TRBV5-1 to TRBJ2-7; 7 nucleotides match TRBD2. Germline V gene data show CDR1 as SGHRS and CDR2 as YFSETQ. The CDR3 is 14 amino acids. The V segment lost 7 bases and the J segment 0 bases; nucleotides outside the gene matches: 7. The CDR3 region is CASFREGGSYEQYF. CDR3 in DNA: TGCGCCAGCTTCAGGGAGGGAGGCTCCTACGAGCAGTACTTC.

Note on this clone: The sample has other DNA sequences that encode this CDR3 too. V usage is TRBV7-2 and J usage is TRBJ2-7, with D maybe TRBD1 (5 bases). The ends were cut back, 1 base at V and 7 bases at J, with 11 bases in the middle. Germline values: CDR1 SGHTA, CDR2 FQGNSA. The CDR3 consists of 13 residues. DNA for the CDR3: TGTGCCAGCAGCTTAGATTTTTCAGGGGAGCAGTACTTC. This translates into CASSLDFSGEQYF.

V usage is TRBV5-1 and J usage is TRBJ2-1, with 8 positions matching TRBD1. CDR1 SGHRS and CDR2 YFSETQ come from the germline V gene. The CDR3 sequence is 13 residues long. V shed 7 bases, J shed 6 bases, and the junction held 6 bases outside the gene matches. The chain's CDR3 is CASGIGQGNEQFF. The CDR3 DNA sequence: TGCGCCAGCGGGATCGGACAGGGCAATGAGCAGTTCTTC.

V gene TRBV15 combines with J gene TRBJ2-3; 7 positions agree with TRBD1. This CDR3 is built from 14 residues. The ends lost 5 bases at V and 8 bases at J; junction bases unmatched: 10. Germline lookup yields CDR1 LNHNV and CDR2 YYDKDF (reference sequence). This CDR3 reads CATSFQGQDSTQYF. The CDR3 bases are TGTGCCACCAGCTTCCAAGGACAGGATAGTACGCAGTATTTT.